This is a list of T cell receptor beta chains from one sample in a study of cytomegalovirus exposure and HLA in healthy donors. Assay used: immunoSEQ multiplex PCR; TCRdb lists only in-frame clones, some missing. The table has around 110,000 clones, about 76% seen once. Input material: PBMCs. The receptors shown here come from a woman aged 25 to 39 in good health and CMV-seronegative. The CDR3 runs from the conserved cysteine through the conserved F or W. Each record gives: clone size, CDR3 length, V gene, J gene, CDR3 protein. Expanded clones get a size class; other rows say once, few or many, or leave the size out.

>NA|16|TRBV5-4|TRBJ1-1
CASSLEAARERAEAFF
>once|13|TRBV28|TRBJ2-7
CASSTTKTYEQYF
>NA|13|TRBV5-6|TRBJ2-5
CASNLGGAVTQYF
>NA|17|TRBV28|TRBJ1-1
CASSSLPRRVMNTEAFF
>NA|15|TRBV6-1|TRBJ2-7
CASRLVQGGPYEQYF
>NA|16|TRBV28|TRBJ2-2
CASTRTQEGSTGELFF
>NA|13|TRBV7-9|TRBJ2-7
CASSSRDSYEQYF
>NA|16|TRBV9|TRBJ2-1
CASSVGGVPSYNEQFF
>NA|13|TRBV6-5|TRBJ1-2
CASSAREGLGYTF
>NA|16|TRBV6-1|TRBJ2-3
CASSEYWDRVPDTQYF